A single sample gave rise to the 17 T cell receptor beta chains below, sequenced in a study of identical twins. TCRdb reprocessed the 5' RACE reads via MiXCR and lists one record per CDR3 protein. The data contain around 690,000 distinct CDR3 sequences, about 20% of them singletons. Separately, the same data were catalogued under a study of T cells expressing NK-cell markers.

The sequenced sample was PBMCs. Source of these receptors: a woman younger than 30 in good health.

This clonotype has a count of ten or more. This rearrangement joins TRBV9 to TRBJ2-3; no clear D. Germline V gives CDR1 SGDLS, CDR2 YYNGEE. CDR3 length equals 15 residues. Between the trimmed V and J ends, which lost 0 bases and 4 bases, there was a span of 12 bases. This chain's CDR3 is CASSVGDRDPDTQYF. The CDR3 nucleotides read TGTGCCAGCAGCGTAGGGGATAGAGATCCAGATACGCAGTATTTT.

The sample holds a few counts of this clonotype. This chain joins TRBV2 and TRBJ1-2, with a weak D call TRBD1 (5 bases). The CDR3 runs 18 residues. CDR1 and CDR2 (germline): SNHLY, FYNNEI. The V end was cut by 4 bases, the J end by 0 bases, with 21 bases between. Here the CDR3 DNA reads TGTGCCAGCAGTGCGGGTCGGGGCAGACGATCCACTAACTATGGCTACACCTTC. It yields the protein CASSAGRGRRSTNYGYTF.

J is TRBJ2-5 and V is TRBV7-2; 8 nucleotides match TRBD1. Germline assignment: CDR1 SGHTA and CDR2 FQGNSA. V gave up 3 bases and J gave up 5 bases; unmatched junction bases: 8. This CDR3 has 15 amino acids. The CDR3 bases are TGTGCCAGCAGCTTGAGGACAGGGAGTGTGGAGACCCAGTACTTC. It specifies CASSLRTGSVETQYF. Combining the CDR3 with reference TRBV7-2 and TRBJ2-5 gives the whole variable domain GAGVSQSPSNKVTEKGKDVELRCDPISGHTALYWYRQSLGQGLEFLIYFQGNSAPDKSGLPSDRFSAERTGGSVSTLTIQRTQQEDSAVYLCASSLRTGSVETQYFGPGTRLLVL.

This clonotype occurred a few times. The CDR3 region has the DNA TGTGCCAGCAGTTGGGGGATCACTGAAGCTTTCTTT. Amino acids: CASSWGITEAFF. The gene calls are TRBV6-2 or TRBV6-3 and TRBJ1-1; tentatively, D is TRBD1 (5 bases). CDR3 length equals 12 residues. V was pared by 4 bases and J by 4 bases, with 7 bases between. Germline CDR1 reads MNHEY; CDR2 reads SVGEGT.

The rearrangement links TRBV12-3 or TRBV12-4 to TRBJ1-1, with 10 bases that match TRBD1. The V gene end was trimmed by 8 bases and the J gene end by 6 bases; junction bases not matched to a gene: 9. This CDR3 spans 14 amino acids. Here the CDR3 DNA reads TGTGCCAGCTGGGACAGGGGCAGGGGGGCTGAAGCTTTCTTT. Translation gives CASWDRGRGAEAFF.

The rearrangement uses TRBV7-3 and TRBJ2-1; 7 bases are shared with TRBD1. Germline V CDR1 and CDR2: SGHTA, FQGTGA. The junction had 12 bases not matched to a gene; V was cut back by 3 bases and J by 7 bases. This CDR3 comprises 16 residues. The CDR3 nucleotides are TGTGCCAGCAGCTTTGGGATATGGGACAGCGAGAATGAGCAGTTCTTC. It codes for CASSFGIWDSENEQFF.

This clonotype was recorded many times. This rearrangement joins TRBV5-1 to TRBJ2-1; 9 positions match TRBD2. With 4 bases clipped from V and 9 bases from J, the junction kept 20 bases outside the gene matches. The germline CDR1 and CDR2 sequences are SGHRS and YFSETQ. The length of the CDR3 is 18 residues. DNA of the CDR3: TGCGCCAGCAGCCTCCTTTGGGCCAGCGGGGGGTCTATGGGTGAGCAGTTCTTC. Its translation: CASSLLWASGGSMGEQFF.

This chain links TRBV13 with TRBJ2-7; either TRBD1 or TRBD2 may supply D (5 bases each). V shed 4 bases and J shed 0 bases, with 13 bases lying between them. Germline loops: CDR1 PRHDT, CDR2 FYEKMQ (reference sequence). The CDR3 is made up of 15 amino acids. The CDR3 loop reads CASSSRAGSSYEQYF. The CDR3 DNA reads as TGTGCCAGCAGCTCAAGGGCAGGGAGCTCCTACGAGCAGTACTTC. Combining the CDR3 with reference TRBV13 and TRBJ2-7 gives the whole variable domain AAGVIQSPRHLIKEKRETATLKCYPIPRHDTVYWYQQGPGQDPQFLISFYEKMQSDKGSIPDRFSAQQFSDYHSELNMSSLELGDSALYFCASSSRAGSSYEQYFGPGTRLTVT.

This sequence joins TRBV20-1 and TRBJ1-2; unclear D gene. The CDR3 has 13 amino acids. Trimming cost V 6 bases and J 5 bases, with 16 bases left between them. Germline CDR1 and CDR2: DFQATT and SNEGSKA (reference sequence). The CDR3 nucleotides read TGCAGTGCCTCGGTGCCAGGCTCATATGGCTACACCTTC. Residues: CSASVPGSYGYTF.

The CDR3 DNA reads TGCAGTGCTACAAGGGGACAGGGGATGGTGTCACCCCTCCACTTT. It encodes CSATRGQGMVSPLHF. The chain couples TRBV20-1 to TRBJ1-6; 10 bases are a match to TRBD1. The CDR3 is 15 residues long. Germline V gene data show CDR1 as DFQATT and CDR2 as SNEGSKA (reference sequence). Unmatched junction bases numbered 10, after V lost 4 bases and J lost 10 bases.

This chain links TRBV5-5 with TRBJ2-3; D is possibly TRBD2 (5 bases). V was cut by 1 base and J by 2 bases, with 8 bases left in between. The CDR3 loop spans 14 amino acids. Germline V gene data show CDR1 as SGHKS and CDR2 as YYEKEE (reference sequence). The CDR3 loop reads CASSLLGVTDTQYF. DNA of the CDR3: TGTGCCAGCAGCTTGTTGGGAGTCACAGATACGCAGTATTTT. Based on the CDR3 plus reference TRBV5-5 and TRBJ2-3, the full variable domain is DAGVTQSPTHLIKTRGQQVTLRCSPISGHKSVSWYQQVLGQGPQFIFQYYEKEERGRGNFPDRFSARQFPNYSSELNVNALLLGDSALYLCASSLLGVTDTQYFGPGTRLTVL.

CDR3 nucleotides: TGCAGTGCTAGAGCTAGCGGGGGCGAGAATGAGCAGTTCTTC. Its translation is CSARASGGENEQFF. The chain couples TRBV20-1 to TRBJ2-1, with 10 positions matching TRBD2. Germline CDR1 reads DFQATT; CDR2 reads SNEGSKA (reference sequence). The CDR3 spans 14 residues. Trimming took 1 base from V and 7 from J; bases not matched to a gene: 4.

The chain couples TRBV7-3 to TRBJ2-1; 7 bases line up with TRBD2. Germline loops: CDR1 SGHTA, CDR2 FQGTGA. This CDR3 has 16 residues. The J segment lost 6 bases and the V segment lost 4 bases, leaving 12 bases of the junction unmatched. The CDR3 sequence is CASSSPQQGGTNEQFF. The CDR3 DNA reads TGTGCCAGCAGCTCACCCCAGCAGGGAGGGACCAATGAGCAGTTCTTC. The full variable domain, its missing parts supplied by reference TRBV7-3 and TRBJ2-1, is GAGVSQTPSNKVTEKGKYVELRCDPISGHTALYWYRQSLGQGPEFLIYFQGTGAADDSGLPNDRFFAVRPEGSVSTLKIQRTERGDSAVYLCASSSPQQGGTNEQFFGPGTRLTVL.

This sequence joins TRBV3-1 and TRBJ2-1, with D unresolved. From germline, CDR1 is LGHDT and CDR2 YNNKEL (reference sequence). This CDR3 is built from 12 residues. This chain's CDR3 is CAVVGLYNEQFF. In DNA form, the CDR3 reads TGTGCGGTTGTCGGGCTTTACAATGAGCAGTTCTTC.

This clonotype was found a few times. The chain uses TRBV12-3 or TRBV12-4 and TRBJ2-1; 13 bases align to TRBD2. There are 16 residues in the CDR3. J lost 6 bases, V lost 2 bases, and 4 bases had no gene match. CDR3 in amino acids: CASSLKRTSGGNEQFF. CDR3 sequence (DNA): TGTGCCAGCAGTTTAAAGAGGACTAGCGGGGGCAATGAGCAGTTCTTC.

This clonotype was seen at least ten times. The chain is built from TRBV9 and TRBJ2-2, with D perhaps TRBD1 (5 bases). The germline V and J ends were trimmed by 3 bases and 6 bases, with 15 bases remaining between them. Germline CDR1 SGDLS, CDR2 YYNGEE. CDR3 length: 15 residues. For the CDR3, the DNA is TGTGCCAGCAGCGCCACCCCTGGGGCGGCCGGGGAGCTGTTTTTT. It codes for CASSATPGAAGELFF.

The rearrangement joins TRBV21-1 to TRBJ2-7; TRBD1 is the table's D call and was not checked against the DNA. TRBV21-1 is a pseudogene. The CDR3 has 14 residues. CDR3 in amino acids: CATLYHPRAYEQYF. Written as DNA, the CDR3 is TGTGCCACACTCTATCATCCCAGGGCCTACGAGCAGTACTTC.